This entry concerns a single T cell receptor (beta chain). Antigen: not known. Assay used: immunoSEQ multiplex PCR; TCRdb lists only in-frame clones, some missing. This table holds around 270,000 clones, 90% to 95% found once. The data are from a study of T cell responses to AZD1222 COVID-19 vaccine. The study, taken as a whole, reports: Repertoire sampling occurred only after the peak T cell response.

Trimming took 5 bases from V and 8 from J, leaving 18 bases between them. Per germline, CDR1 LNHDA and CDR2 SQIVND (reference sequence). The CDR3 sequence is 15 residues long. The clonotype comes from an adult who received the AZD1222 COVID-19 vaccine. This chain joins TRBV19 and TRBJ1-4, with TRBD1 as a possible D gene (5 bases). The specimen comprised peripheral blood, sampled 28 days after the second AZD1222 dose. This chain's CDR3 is CASSPGGSWKEKLFF. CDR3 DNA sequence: TGTGCCAGTAGTCCCGGGGGGTCTTGGAAGGAAAAACTGTTTTTT.